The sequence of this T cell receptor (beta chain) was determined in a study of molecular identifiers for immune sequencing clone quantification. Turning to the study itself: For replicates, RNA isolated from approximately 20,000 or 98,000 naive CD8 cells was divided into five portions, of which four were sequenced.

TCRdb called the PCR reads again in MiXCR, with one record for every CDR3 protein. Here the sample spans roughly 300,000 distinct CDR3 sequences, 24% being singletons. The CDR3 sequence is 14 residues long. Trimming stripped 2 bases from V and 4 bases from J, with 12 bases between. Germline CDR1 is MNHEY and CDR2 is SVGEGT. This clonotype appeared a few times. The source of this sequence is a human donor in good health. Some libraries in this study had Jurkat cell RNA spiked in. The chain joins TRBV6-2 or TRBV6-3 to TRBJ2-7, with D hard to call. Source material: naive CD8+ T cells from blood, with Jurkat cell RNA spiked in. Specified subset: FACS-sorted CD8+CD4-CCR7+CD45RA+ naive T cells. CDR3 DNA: TGTGCCAGCAGTTACCCTCCCAATCGATACGAGCAGTACTTC. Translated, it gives CASSYPPNRYEQYF.